The 5 T cell receptor beta chains listed next were all sequenced from one sample in a study of T cells after yellow fever vaccination. TCRdb fed the 5' RACE reads into MiXCR, producing one record per CDR3 protein. The top ten hold more than 20% of the sample, which has a few hundred thousand distinct CDR3 sequences, 3% to 4.5% seen once. The sample in question was PBMCs, obtained 5 days after the yellow fever booster vaccination. The receptors were sampled from a man aged 18 to 30 who received the YFV17D yellow fever vaccine.

This clonotype has just a few counts. The chain joins TRBV12-3 or TRBV12-4 to TRBJ1-1; weak D call: TRBD1 (5 bases). V dropped 5 bases and J dropped 7 bases, with 14 bases sitting between them. The CDR3 runs to 13 residues. CDR3: CASSPPGWGEAFF. CDR3 coding DNA: TGTGCCAGCAGTCCGCCAGGGTGGGGTGAAGCTTTCTTT.

This clonotype has a count of ten or more. The gene calls are TRBV7-2 and TRBJ1-2; 9 bases map to TRBD1. Germline values: CDR1 SGHTA, CDR2 FQGNSA. The CDR3 consists of 14 residues. J was trimmed by 8 bases and V by 5 bases; bases with no gene match: 9. CDR3 in amino acids: CASSPHRGRRGYTF. In DNA, the CDR3 is TGTGCCAGCAGCCCCCACAGGGGGCGAAGAGGCTACACCTTC.

This clonotype was detected only a few times. The chain couples TRBV6-6 to TRBJ2-3; no clear D gene. Germline CDR1 MNHNY, CDR2 SVGAGI (reference sequence). The CDR3 runs 15 residues. Trimming shortened V by 1 base and J by 1 base, and 9 bases separated the two germline ends. The CDR3, as DNA: TGTGCCAGCAGTTACTTCGGGTCTCGCACAGATACGCAGTATTTT. It codes for CASSYFGSRTDTQYF.

This clonotype has just a few counts. The chain has TRBV20-1 and TRBJ2-7; the D is unclear. The CDR3 is 10 residues long. The germline CDR1 and CDR2 sequences are DFQATT and SNEGSKA (reference sequence). V was pared by 6 bases and J by 3 bases, with 6 bases between. The CDR3 region is CSAGDYEQYV. CDR3 in DNA: TGCAGTGCAGGAGACTACGAGCAGTACGTC.

This clonotype was counted many times. The chain links TRBV7-8 to TRBJ1-2; 11 positions agree with TRBD1. With 5 bases clipped from V and 5 bases from J, the junction kept 7 bases outside the gene matches. The CDR3 has 15 amino acids. Germline CDR1 reads SGHVS; CDR2 reads FQNEAQ. The CDR3 region is CASSTRTGGDYGYTF. CDR3 nucleotides: TGTGCCAGCAGCACTCGGACAGGGGGCGATTATGGCTACACCTTC.